This passage covers 32 T cell receptor beta chains from one sample sequenced in a study of blood T cell repertoires in COVID-19. The assay was immunoSEQ multiplex PCR, and TCRdb's table has in-frame clones only and misses some. The repertoire holds over 200,000 clones, with roughly 80% as singletons. The sample was peripheral blood. Receptor source: a woman of 80 years or more with COVID-19, enrolled during active disease.

The chain combines TRBV18 with TRBJ2-2; 7 nucleotides match TRBD1. Germline V CDR1 and CDR2: KGHSH, LQKENI. The CDR3 has 15 amino acids. The V and J ends lost 6 bases and 4 bases, in that order; junction bases with no gene match: 8. The CDR3 DNA reads TGTGCCAGCTCTCTGGACAGGAGAGGCACCGGGGAGCTGTTTTTT. Translating it yields CASSLDRRGTGELFF.

The J gene is TRBJ1-2, the V gene TRBV19, with D uncertain. CDR3 length equals 14 residues. The ends were cut back, 6 bases at V and 2 bases at J, with 13 bases in the middle. Per germline, CDR1 LNHDA and CDR2 SQIVND (reference sequence). CDR3 in amino acids: CASRPSIQNYGYTF. As DNA, the CDR3 is TGTGCCAGTAGGCCGAGTATCCAAAACTATGGCTACACCTTC.

The chain has TRBV5-1 and TRBJ2-7; D possibly corresponds to TRBD2 (5 bases). CDR3 size: 13 residues. The germline gives CDR1 SGHRS, CDR2 YFSETQ. V was trimmed by 7 bases and J by 3 bases, leaving 14 bases between them. DNA for the CDR3: TGCGCCAGCCGATCCCGGGATGTCTACGAGCAGTACTTC. Its protein product is CASRSRDVYEQYF.

This clone showed up just a few times. V gene TRBV23-1 combines with J gene TRBJ2-7; D is uncertain. TRBV23-1 belongs to the ORF category, with a function that is uncertain. The CDR3 contains 12 residues. V dropped 3 bases and J dropped 3 bases, with 6 bases sitting between them. CDR3 sequence reads: CASSHGFYEQYF. Written as DNA, the CDR3 is TGCGCCAGCAGTCACGGGTTCTACGAGCAGTACTTC.

The J gene is TRBJ1-1, the V gene TRBV5-1; possibly TRBD1 for D (6 bases). The CDR3 has 15 residues. V lost 0 bases, J lost 1 base, and 10 bases lay in between. The germline V gene encodes CDR1 SGHRS and CDR2 YFSETQ. CDR3 sequence (DNA): TGCGCCAGCAGCTTGGAGGGGGGGCGGAACACTGAAGCTTTCTTT. Protein product: CASSLEGGRNTEAFF.

This clone was seen only once. The CDR3 loop reads CASSAVGTSGYNEQFF. The CDR3 bases are TGTGCCAGTAGTGCAGTCGGGACTAGCGGGTACAATGAGCAGTTCTTC. This chain connects TRBV19 to TRBJ2-1; 12 bases are shared with TRBD2. Germline loops: CDR1 LNHDA, CDR2 SQIVND (reference sequence). The CDR3 loop spans 16 amino acids. The V gene end was trimmed by 5 bases and the J gene end by 4 bases; junction bases not matched to a gene: 6. Together with reference TRBV19 and TRBJ2-1, the CDR3 gives the full variable domain: DGGITQSPKYLFRKEGQNVTLSCEQNLNHDAMYWYRQDPGQGLRLIYYSQIVNDFQKGDIAEGYSVSREKKESFPLTVTSAQKNPTAFYLCASSAVGTSGYNEQFFGPGTRLTVL.

This chain links TRBV19 with TRBJ1-1; D ambiguous. This CDR3 comprises 13 residues. CDR1 is LNHDA and CDR2 is SQIVND in the germline V gene (reference sequence). V was trimmed by 7 bases and J by 3 bases, leaving 12 bases between them. The CDR3 sequence: CASTLGRYTEAFF. The CDR3 nucleotides are TGTGCCAGTACTTTGGGCCGATACACTGAAGCTTTCTTT.

The rearrangement links TRBV5-1 to TRBJ2-3, with D possibly being TRBD1 (6 bases). V was clipped by 3 bases and J by 4 bases, with 12 bases between them. CDR1 is SGHRS and CDR2 is YFSETQ in the germline V gene. The CDR3 sequence is 14 residues long. The CDR3 sequence: CASSSSGDADTQYF. Here the CDR3 DNA reads TGCGCCAGCAGCTCTTCAGGGGATGCAGATACGCAGTATTTT. Combining the CDR3 with reference TRBV5-1 and TRBJ2-3 gives the whole variable domain KAGVTQTPRYLIKTRGQQVTLSCSPISGHRSVSWYQQTPGQGLQFLFEYFSETQRNKGNFPGRFSGRQFSNSRSEMNVSTLELGDSALYLCASSSSGDADTQYFGPGTRLTVL.

The chain combines TRBV20-1 with TRBJ1-5, with D tentatively TRBD1 (5 bases). Germline values: CDR1 DFQATT, CDR2 SNEGSKA (reference sequence). The CDR3 has 11 residues. V lost 6 bases to trimming and J lost 4 bases, with 7 bases between them. Here the CDR3 reads CSAQGNQPQHF. The CDR3 nucleotides read TGCAGTGCCCAGGGAAATCAGCCCCAGCATTTT.

This chain uses TRBV28 with TRBJ1-2, with 8 bases that match TRBD1. The CDR3 covers 15 residues. The V and J ends lost 4 bases and 5 bases, in that order; junction bases with no gene match: 9. Germline V gives CDR1 MDHEN, CDR2 SYDVKM. The CDR3 sequence is CASSSDRGPPYGYTF. CDR3 DNA: TGTGCCAGCAGTTCCGACAGGGGCCCCCCTTATGGCTACACCTTC.

This clone was seen just once. The rearrangement uses TRBV29-1 and TRBJ1-1; no definite D call. The CDR3 runs 13 residues. Per the germline V gene, CDR1 is SQVTM and CDR2 is ANQGSEA. The V and J ends lost 4 bases and 1 base respectively, with 10 bases between them. CDR3 amino acids: CSVALARNTEAFF. The CDR3 DNA is TGCAGCGTTGCCCTGGCTAGGAACACTGAAGCTTTCTTT.

The J gene is TRBJ2-1, the V gene TRBV2; D is possibly TRBD2 (5 bases). The V and J ends lost 7 bases and 1 base respectively, with 8 bases between them. The germline V gene has CDR1 SNHLY and CDR2 FYNNEI. The CDR3 is 13 amino acids. The CDR3 region has the DNA TGTGCCAGCATTTCGGGGTCCTACAATGAGCAGTTCTTC. Protein: CASISGSYNEQFF.

The chain joins TRBV2 to TRBJ2-5; TRBD2 matches at 7 bases. From germline, CDR1 is SNHLY and CDR2 FYNNEI. The CDR3 spans 13 residues. J was trimmed by 4 bases and V by 6 bases; bases with no gene match: 5. CDR3 nucleotide sequence: TGTGCCAGCAGGGGGAGGGCGGGAGAGACCCAGTACTTC. It yields the protein CASRGRAGETQYF.

The gene calls are TRBV4-1 and TRBJ2-1, with TRBD2 identical over 8 bases. Germline CDR1 is MGHRA and CDR2 is YSYEKL. After removal of 1 base from V and 4 bases from J, the junction contained 6 bases not matched to a gene. The CDR3 contains 16 residues. The CDR3 sequence: CASSQVFGRGYNEQFF. The CDR3 nucleotides read TGCGCCAGCAGCCAAGTGTTCGGGAGGGGATACAATGAGCAGTTCTTC.

The count of this clone is one. The chain recombines TRBV29-1 with TRBJ2-2; 9 positions match TRBD1. Per the germline V gene, CDR1 is SQVTM and CDR2 is ANQGSEA. The CDR3 spans 16 residues. The J segment lost 0 bases and the V segment lost 4 bases, leaving 6 bases of the junction unmatched. The CDR3 is CSVVLRDRANTGELFF. The DNA of the CDR3 is TGCAGCGTTGTACTAAGGGACAGGGCGAACACCGGGGAGCTGTTTTTT.

The chain recombines TRBV5-4 with TRBJ2-2; 10 nucleotides agree with TRBD2. The J segment lost 4 bases and the V segment lost 3 bases, leaving 9 bases of the junction unmatched. This CDR3 is built from 17 residues. Germline V CDR1 and CDR2: SGHNT, YYREEE (reference sequence). The CDR3 DNA sequence: TGTGCCAGCAGCTCCGGGACTAGCGTCCCGGGCACCGGGGAGCTGTTTTTT. Translated, it gives CASSSGTSVPGTGELFF.

Here the CDR3 reads CASSLRQTTGELFF. As DNA, the CDR3 is TGTGCCAGTAGTCTAAGACAGACCACCGGGGAGCTGTTTTTT. The chain employs TRBV19 and TRBJ2-2, with D maybe TRBD1 (5 bases). This CDR3 contains 14 residues. Germline CDR1 reads LNHDA; CDR2 reads SQIVND (reference sequence). Trimming took 5 bases from V and 4 from J, leaving 11 bases between them. Together with reference TRBV19 and TRBJ2-2, the CDR3 gives the full variable domain: DGGITQSPKYLFRKEGQNVTLSCEQNLNHDAMYWYRQDPGQGLRLIYYSQIVNDFQKGDIAEGYSVSREKKESFPLTVTSAQKNPTAFYLCASSLRQTTGELFFGEGSRLTVL.

The rearrangement uses TRBV5-1 and TRBJ1-1, with 9 bases lining up with TRBD1. V dropped 3 bases and J dropped 7; count of bases not matched to a gene: 10. This CDR3 is 15 amino acids long. Germline CDR1 and CDR2: SGHRS and YFSETQ. The CDR3 sequence is CASSSLTGGGGEAFF. The DNA for the CDR3 is TGCGCCAGCAGCTCGTTAACAGGGGGCGGCGGTGAAGCTTTCTTT.

The chain has TRBV7-9 and TRBJ2-1, with a tentative D call TRBD2 (6 bases). The CDR3 contains 15 residues. Trimming took off 8 bases at V and 7 bases at J, with 21 bases between the two ends. The germline CDR1 and CDR2 sequences are SEHNR and FQNEAQ (reference sequence). For the CDR3, the DNA is TGTGCCAGCGGCCCGATAGCGGCAGCAGGGAATGAGCAGTTCTTC. Protein sequence: CASGPIAAAGNEQFF.

The chain carries TRBV9 and TRBJ2-7; D is perhaps TRBD2 (5 bases). This CDR3 is 14 amino acids long. The V gene's germline CDR1 is SGDLS and CDR2 YYNGEE. Trimming removed 0 bases at V and 2 bases at J, with 9 bases between. The CDR3 reads CASSVGQRPYEQYF. The CDR3 DNA sequence: TGTGCCAGCAGCGTAGGGCAGCGGCCCTACGAGCAGTACTTC.

This sequence joins TRBV6-2 or TRBV6-3 and TRBJ2-7; the D gene is possibly TRBD2 (5 bases). Germline V gene lookup returns CDR1 MNHEY and CDR2 SVGEGT. This CDR3 is built from 13 residues. Trimming cost V 2 bases and J 1 base, with 6 bases left between them. The DNA for the CDR3 is TGTGCCAGCAGTTACACGGGGTCCTACGAGCAGTACTTC. Translating it yields CASSYTGSYEQYF.

This chain connects TRBV18 to TRBJ2-3; 10 nucleotides match TRBD2. Per the germline V gene, CDR1 is KGHSH and CDR2 is LQKENI. After removal of 4 bases from V and 5 bases from J, the junction contained 3 bases not matched to a gene. This CDR3 comprises 14 residues. The CDR3 region has the DNA TGTGCCAGCTCACTAGCGGGGGGCCGAGATACGCAGTATTTT. Amino acid sequence: CASSLAGGRDTQYF. Filled out from reference TRBV18 and TRBJ2-3, the complete variable domain reads NAGVMQNPRHLVRRRGQEARLRCSPMKGHSHVYWYRQLPEEGLKFMVYLQKENIIDESGMPKERFSAEFPKEGPSILRIQQVVRGDSAAYFCASSLAGGRDTQYFGPGTRLTVL.

This clone appeared a single time. The chain employs TRBV2 and TRBJ1-5; TRBD1 might be the D (5 bases). V lost 7 bases, J lost 6 bases, and 16 bases lay in between. Germline V CDR1 and CDR2: SNHLY, FYNNEI. The CDR3 consists of 14 residues. This CDR3 reads CASTPVGGRQPQHF. CDR3 nucleotides: TGTGCCAGCACTCCCGTCGGGGGTCGTCAGCCCCAGCATTTT.

V is TRBV5-4 and J is TRBJ2-6; D is ambiguous. The CDR3 runs to 15 residues. Germline lookup yields CDR1 SGHNT and CDR2 YYREEE (reference sequence). V lost 2 bases and J lost 0, with 6 bases in between. The CDR3 loop is CASSLRVSGANVLTF. The CDR3 coding sequence is TGTGCCAGCAGCTTACGGGTCTCTGGGGCCAACGTCCTGACTTTC. Looking up the rest from reference TRBV5-4 and TRBJ2-6 gives the full variable domain: ETGVTQSPTHLIKTRGQQVTLRCSSQSGHNTVSWYQQALGQGPQFIFQYYREEENGRGNFPPRFSGLQFPNYSSELNVNALELDDSALYLCASSLRVSGANVLTFGAGSRLTVL.

The chain carries TRBV7-8 and TRBJ1-2; D gene ambiguous. Per germline, CDR1 SGHVS and CDR2 FQNEAQ. V lost 1 base, J lost 5 bases, and 11 bases lay in between. The CDR3 has 14 amino acids. The CDR3 spells CASSLVSQPYGYTF. The CDR3 DNA is TGTGCCAGCAGCTTAGTGTCACAGCCTTATGGCTACACCTTC. Using reference TRBV7-8 and TRBJ1-2 for the parts outside the CDR3, the full variable domain is GAGVSQSPRYKVAKRGQDVALRCDPISGHVSLFWYQQALGQGPEFLTYFQNEAQLDKSGLPSDRFFAERPEGSVSTLKIQRTQQEDSAVYLCASSLVSQPYGYTFGSGTRLTVV.

This chain uses TRBV18 with TRBJ2-5; 7 nucleotides align to TRBD1. Trimming cost V 3 bases and J 10 bases; bases outside gene matches: 8. CDR3 length: 13 residues. The germline CDR1 and CDR2 sequences are KGHSH and LQKENI. CDR3 loop: CASSPTGQVDQYF. The CDR3 DNA is TGTGCCAGCTCACCGACTGGACAGGTCGACCAGTACTTC.

Worth noting for this clone: One junction end disagrees with the germline gene, perhaps due to a read error. The chain couples TRBV11-2 to TRBJ1-1; perhaps TRBD1 as D (6 bases). Looked up from germline, CDR1 is SGHAT and CDR2 is FQNNGV. The CDR3 is made up of 12 amino acids. This chain's CDR3 is CASSLEVGGAFF. In nucleotides, the CDR3 is TGTGCCAGCAGCCTAGAGGTAGGGGGAGCTTTCTTT.

This clone has more than one count but fewer than ten. Other DNA sequences of this sample code for an identical CDR3. V usage is TRBV5-1 and J usage is TRBJ1-1, with 7 bases fitting TRBD1. The CDR3 extends over 13 amino acids. The ends lost 1 base at V and 3 bases at J; junction bases unmatched: 0. Germline CDR1 is SGHRS and CDR2 is YFSETQ. For the CDR3, the DNA is TGCGCCAGCAGCTTGACAGGGGACACTGAAGCTTTCTTT. The encoded protein is CASSLTGDTEAFF.

The rearrangement uses TRBV7-8 and TRBJ2-1, with 7 bases matching TRBD2. Germline V gives CDR1 SGHVS, CDR2 FQNEAQ. After removal of 5 bases from V and 3 bases from J, the junction contained 7 bases not matched to a gene. The CDR3 contains 15 residues. CDR3 sequence reads: CASSPRLANYNEQFF. For the CDR3, the DNA is TGTGCCAGCAGCCCCCGACTAGCTAACTACAATGAGCAGTTCTTC.

This rearrangement joins TRBV29-1 to TRBJ2-5; 11 bases are shared with TRBD2. The V segment lost 6 bases and the J segment 1 base; nucleotides outside the gene matches: 4. From germline, CDR1 is SQVTM and CDR2 ANQGSEA. This CDR3 region has 14 residues. In DNA, the CDR3 is TGCAGCGTAGCTAGCGGGGGGTTCCAAGAGACCCAGTACTTC. It yields the protein CSVASGGFQETQYF. The complete variable domain, with remaining parts taken from reference TRBV29-1 and TRBJ2-5, reads SAVISQKPSRDICQRGTSLTIQCQVDSQVTMMFWYRQQPGQSLTLIATANQGSEATYESGFVIDKFPISRPNLTFSTLTVSNMSPEDSSIYLCSVASGGFQETQYFGPGTRLLVL.

The rearrangement uses TRBV4-2 and TRBJ2-1, with D maybe TRBD1 (5 bases). Germline V gene sequence: CDR1 LGHNA, CDR2 YNFKEQ. V lost 3 bases and J lost 0, with 12 bases in between. The CDR3 loop spans 16 amino acids. The CDR3 reads CASSQHRGSSYNEQFF. CDR3 DNA sequence: TGTGCCAGCAGCCAGCATAGGGGCAGCTCCTACAATGAGCAGTTCTTC.

This clone was observed once. The chain uses TRBV7-2 and TRBJ2-3; D is ambiguous. This CDR3 has 14 amino acids. V shed 1 base and J shed 6 bases, with 11 bases lying between them. The germline V gene has CDR1 SGHTA and CDR2 FQGNSA. This CDR3 is CASSLGVSPDTQYF. For the CDR3, the DNA is TGTGCCAGCAGCTTAGGCGTGTCGCCGGATACGCAGTATTTT.